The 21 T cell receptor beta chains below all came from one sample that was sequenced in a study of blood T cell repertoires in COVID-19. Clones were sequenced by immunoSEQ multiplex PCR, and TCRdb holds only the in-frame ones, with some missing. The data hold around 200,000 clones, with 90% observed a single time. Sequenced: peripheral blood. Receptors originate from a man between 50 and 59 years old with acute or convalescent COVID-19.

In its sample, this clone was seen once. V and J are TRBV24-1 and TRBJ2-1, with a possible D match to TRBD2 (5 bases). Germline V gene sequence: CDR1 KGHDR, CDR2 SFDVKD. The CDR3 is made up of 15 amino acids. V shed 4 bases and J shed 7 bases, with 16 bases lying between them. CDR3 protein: CATSDRGLKLNEQFF. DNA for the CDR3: TGTGCCACCAGTGACCGAGGACTCAAACTGAATGAGCAGTTCTTC.

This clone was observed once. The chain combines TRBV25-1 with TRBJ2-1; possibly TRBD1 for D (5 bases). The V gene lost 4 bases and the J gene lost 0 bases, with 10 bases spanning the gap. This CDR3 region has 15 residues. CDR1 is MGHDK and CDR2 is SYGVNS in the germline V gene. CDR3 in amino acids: CASSGRQSSYNEQFF. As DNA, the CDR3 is TGTGCCAGCAGTGGCCGACAGAGCTCCTACAATGAGCAGTTCTTC.

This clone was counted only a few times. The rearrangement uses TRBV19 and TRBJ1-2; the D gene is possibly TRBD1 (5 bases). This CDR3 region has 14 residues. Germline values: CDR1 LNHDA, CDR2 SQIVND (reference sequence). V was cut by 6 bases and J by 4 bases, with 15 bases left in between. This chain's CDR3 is CASSSSGGSYGYTF. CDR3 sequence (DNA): TGTGCCAGTAGCTCCTCCGGGGGATCCTATGGCTACACCTTC.

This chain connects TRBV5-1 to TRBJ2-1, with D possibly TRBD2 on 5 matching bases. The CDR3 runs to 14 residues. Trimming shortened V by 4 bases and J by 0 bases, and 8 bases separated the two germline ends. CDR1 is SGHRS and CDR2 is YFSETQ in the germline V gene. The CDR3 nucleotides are TGCGCCAGCAGCCCCCGGGGCTCCTACAATGAGCAGTTCTTC. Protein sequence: CASSPRGSYNEQFF. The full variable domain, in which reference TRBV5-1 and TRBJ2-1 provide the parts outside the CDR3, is KAGVTQTPRYLIKTRGQQVTLSCSPISGHRSVSWYQQTPGQGLQFLFEYFSETQRNKGNFPGRFSGRQFSNSRSEMNVSTLELGDSALYLCASSPRGSYNEQFFGPGTRLTVL.

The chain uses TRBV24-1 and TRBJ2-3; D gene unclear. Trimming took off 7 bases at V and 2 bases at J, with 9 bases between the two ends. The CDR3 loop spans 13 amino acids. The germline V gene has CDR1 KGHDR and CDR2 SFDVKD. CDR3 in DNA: TGTGCCACCAGCGGTCCCTTCACAGATACGCAGTATTTT. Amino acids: CATSGPFTDTQYF.

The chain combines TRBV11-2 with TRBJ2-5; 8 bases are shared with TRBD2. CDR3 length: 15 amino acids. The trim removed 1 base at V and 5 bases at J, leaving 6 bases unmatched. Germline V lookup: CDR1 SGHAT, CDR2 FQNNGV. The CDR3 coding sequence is TGTGCCAGCAGCTTAGGATTAGCGGGGTGGGAGACCCAGTACTTC. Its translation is CASSLGLAGWETQYF. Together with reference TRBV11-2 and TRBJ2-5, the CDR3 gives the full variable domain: EAGVAQSPRYKIIEKRQSVAFWCNPISGHATLYWYQQILGQGPKLLIQFQNNGVVDDSQLPKDRFSAERLKGVDSTLKIQPAKLEDSAVYLCASSLGLAGWETQYFGPGTRLLVL.

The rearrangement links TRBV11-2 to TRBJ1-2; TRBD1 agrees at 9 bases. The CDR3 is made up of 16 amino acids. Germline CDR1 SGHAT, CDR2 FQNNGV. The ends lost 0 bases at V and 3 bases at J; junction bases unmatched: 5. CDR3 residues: CASSLDPTGGYYGYTF. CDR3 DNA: TGTGCCAGCAGCTTAGATCCCACAGGGGGCTACTATGGCTACACCTTC.

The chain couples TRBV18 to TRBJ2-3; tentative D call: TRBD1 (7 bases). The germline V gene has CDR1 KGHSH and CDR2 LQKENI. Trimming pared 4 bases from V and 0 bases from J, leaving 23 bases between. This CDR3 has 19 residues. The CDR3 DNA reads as TGTGCCAGCTCACAGCGCGGGACAGAAATATCATCTAGCACAGATACGCAGTATTTT. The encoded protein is CASSQRGTEISSSTDTQYF.

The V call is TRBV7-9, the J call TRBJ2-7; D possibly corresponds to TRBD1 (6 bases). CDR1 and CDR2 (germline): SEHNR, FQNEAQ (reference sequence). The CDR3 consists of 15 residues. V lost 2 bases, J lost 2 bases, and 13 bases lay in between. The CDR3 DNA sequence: TGTGCCAGCAGCTTATCAACAGCAGGGGCCTACGAGCAGTACGTC. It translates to CASSLSTAGAYEQYV.

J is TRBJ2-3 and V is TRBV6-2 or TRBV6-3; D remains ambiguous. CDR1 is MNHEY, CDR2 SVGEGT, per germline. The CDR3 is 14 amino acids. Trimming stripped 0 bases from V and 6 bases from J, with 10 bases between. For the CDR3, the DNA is TGTGCCAGCAGTTACTCCATTAGGCGGGATACGCAGTATTTT. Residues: CASSYSIRRDTQYF.

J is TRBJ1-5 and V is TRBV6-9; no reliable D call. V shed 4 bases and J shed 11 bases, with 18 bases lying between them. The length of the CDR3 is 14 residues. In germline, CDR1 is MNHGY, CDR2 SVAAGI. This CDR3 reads CASSSEWREEAQHF. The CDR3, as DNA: TGTGCCAGCAGTTCCGAATGGCGCGAAGAGGCCCAGCATTTT.

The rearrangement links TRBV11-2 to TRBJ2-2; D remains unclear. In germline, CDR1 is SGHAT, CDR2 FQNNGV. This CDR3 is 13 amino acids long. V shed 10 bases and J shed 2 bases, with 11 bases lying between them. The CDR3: CATREANTGELFF. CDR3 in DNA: TGTGCCACCCGAGAAGCTAACACCGGGGAGCTGTTTTTT.

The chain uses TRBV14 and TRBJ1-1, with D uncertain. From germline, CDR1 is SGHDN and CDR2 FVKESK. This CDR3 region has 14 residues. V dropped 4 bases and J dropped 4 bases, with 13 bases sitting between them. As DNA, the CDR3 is TGTGCCAGCAGCCCGATCGCACGCGGCACTGAAGCTTTCTTT. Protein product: CASSPIARGTEAFF.

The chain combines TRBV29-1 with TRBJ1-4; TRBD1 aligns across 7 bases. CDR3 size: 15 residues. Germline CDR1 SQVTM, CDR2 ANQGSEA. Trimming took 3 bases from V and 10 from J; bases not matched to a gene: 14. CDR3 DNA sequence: TGCAGCGTTGAGGGACCGGGACAGAATAGGGGAAAACTGTTTTTT. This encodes CSVEGPGQNRGKLFF.

The CDR3 here is CASSLTGNTEAFF. The CDR3 nucleotides are TGTGCCAGCAGCCTGACAGGGAACACTGAAGCTTTCTTT. This chain links TRBV7-3 with TRBJ1-1; D perhaps matches TRBD1 (6 bases). The germline V gene has CDR1 SGHTA and CDR2 FQGTGA. Trimming took 5 bases from V and 1 from J, leaving 8 bases between them. The CDR3 is made up of 13 amino acids.

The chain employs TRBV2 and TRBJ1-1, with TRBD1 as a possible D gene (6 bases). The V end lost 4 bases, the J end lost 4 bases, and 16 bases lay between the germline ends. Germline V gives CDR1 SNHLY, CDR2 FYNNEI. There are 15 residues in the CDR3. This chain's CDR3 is CASSARQVVGTEAFF. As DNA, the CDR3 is TGTGCCAGCAGTGCGCGACAGGTGGTGGGCACTGAAGCTTTCTTT.

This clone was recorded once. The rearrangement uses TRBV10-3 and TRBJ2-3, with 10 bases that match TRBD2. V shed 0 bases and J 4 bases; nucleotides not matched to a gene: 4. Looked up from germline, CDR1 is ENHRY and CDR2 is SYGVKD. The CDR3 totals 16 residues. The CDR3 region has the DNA TGTGCCATCAGTGAGTCTAGCGGGAGGTGGTCAGATACGCAGTATTTT. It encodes CAISESSGRWSDTQYF.

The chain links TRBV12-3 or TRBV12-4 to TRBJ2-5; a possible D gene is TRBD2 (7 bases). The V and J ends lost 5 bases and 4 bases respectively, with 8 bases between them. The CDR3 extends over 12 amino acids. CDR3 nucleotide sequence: TGTGCCAGCAGTCGGGGGGCAGAGACCCAGTACTTC. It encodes CASSRGAETQYF.

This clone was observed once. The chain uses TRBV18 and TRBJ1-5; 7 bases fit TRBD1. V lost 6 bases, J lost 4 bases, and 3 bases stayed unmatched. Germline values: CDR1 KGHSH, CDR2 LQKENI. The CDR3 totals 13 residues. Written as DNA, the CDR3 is TGTGCCAGCTCGGGACAGTCAAATCAGCCCCAGCATTTT. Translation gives CASSGQSNQPQHF.

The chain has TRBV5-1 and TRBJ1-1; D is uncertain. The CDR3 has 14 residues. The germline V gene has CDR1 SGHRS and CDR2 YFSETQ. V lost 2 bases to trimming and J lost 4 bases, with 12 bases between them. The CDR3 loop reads CASSFQLGGTEAFF. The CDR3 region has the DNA TGCGCCAGCAGCTTCCAGCTCGGAGGCACTGAAGCTTTCTTT.

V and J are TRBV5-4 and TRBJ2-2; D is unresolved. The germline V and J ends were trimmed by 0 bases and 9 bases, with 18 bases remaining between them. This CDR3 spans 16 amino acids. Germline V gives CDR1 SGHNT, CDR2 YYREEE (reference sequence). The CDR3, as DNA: TGTGCCAGCAGCTTGGAGGTGACTCGAGAGTTCCGGGAGCTGTTTTTT. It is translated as CASSLEVTREFRELFF.